This TCR beta chain was sequenced in a study of response to subunit inactivated influenza vaccine. Findings of the study overall: Authors suggested each seasonal influenza vaccination recruits few new T cells.

TCRdb redid the calling of the RT-PCR reads with MiXCR, one entry per CDR3 protein. The sample shows a few hundred thousand distinct CDR3 sequences, 14% of them seen only once. Germline CDR1 is MNHNS and CDR2 is SASEGT. V was pared by 10 bases and J by 6 bases, with 11 bases of the junction left unmatched. The CDR3 runs 15 residues. This clonotype has only a few counts. As yet, its antigen is unknown. This chain connects TRBV6-1 to TRBJ2-2; 10 bases align to TRBD1. Sequenced here: PBMCs from blood, sampled about 11 days after vaccination. The sequence was obtained from a man in his fifties who received an inactivated influenza vaccine. DNA for the CDR3: TGTGCCACCCTAGACAGGGGGCCTCGGGCCGGGGAGCTGTTTTTT. Its protein product is CATLDRGPRAGELFF.